This is a list of T cell receptor beta chains from one sample in a study of CD8+CD57+ T cells in acquired aplastic anemia. TCRdb itself ran the reads through MiXCR, one entry per CDR3 protein. The sample has 80,000 to 100,000 distinct CDR3 sequences; 55% to 70% are singletons. Sequencing input: sorted CD4+, CD8+, or CD8+CD57+ T cells (not recorded which) from PBMCs. The receptor set was obtained from a human donor with aplastic anemia. CDR3s include the opening cysteine and the closing phenylalanine or tryptophan. The D gene is left open where the match is weak. For some rows the clone size is stated as once, few or many, or as a class when expanded; others skip it.

V,size,J,D,DNA,CDR3
TRBV2,NA,TRBJ2-3,TRBD2,TGTGCCGCCAGCGGAGCCAGCGGGAGGGCACGGGGCACAGATACGCAGTATTTT,CAASGASGRARGTDTQYF
TRBV3-1,NA,TRBJ2-2,NA,TGTGCCAGCAGCCAGGGAGGTGCCGGGGAGCTGTTTTTT,CASSQGGAGELFF
TRBV20-1,NA,TRBJ2-1,TRBD2,TGCAGTGCTAAGGGACTAGCGGGAAACTATGAGCAGTTCTTC,CSAKGLAGNYEQFF
TRBV24-1,NA,TRBJ2-5,TRBD2,TGTGCCACCGGGTCGACTAGCGTACACCAAGAGACCCAGTACTTC,CATGSTSVHQETQYF
TRBV19,NA,TRBJ1-5,NA,TGTGCCAGTGGGTACGGGAATCAGCCCCAGCATTTT,CASGYGNQPQHF
TRBV2,NA,TRBJ2-2,TRBD2,TGTGCCAGCCAAGTGGGGAGGGGACTAGCGGGGGAGCTGTTTTTT,CASQVGRGLAGELFF
TRBV7-4,NA,TRBJ2-7,NA,TGTGCCAGCGGTAGTGGCTACGAGCAGTACTTC,CASGSGYEQYF
TRBV24-1,NA,TRBJ2-5,TRBD2,TGTGCCACCAGTGAAGGACTAGCGGGGGAACAAGAGACCCAGTACTTC,CATSEGLAGEQETQYF
TRBV10-3,few,TRBJ1-1,TRBD1,TGTGCCATCAGCACGACAGGGGGCAAGGGCACTGAAGCTTTCTTT,CAISTTGGKGTEAFF
TRBV12-3/TRBV12-4,once,TRBJ2-5,TRBD1,TGTGCCAGCAGTTTAGGCGGGACAGGTGCTGGGGAGACCCAGTACTTC,CASSLGGTGAGETQYF
TRBV11-1,NA,TRBJ2-7,NA,TGTGCCAGCAGCCTGACCTTGTCGGGCTCCTACGAGCAGTACTTC,CASSLTLSGSYEQYF